The sequence of this T cell receptor (beta chain) was determined in a study of vaccination and CD4 T cells after COVID-19. TCRdb reprocessed the PCR reads via MiXCR and lists one record per CDR3 protein. This repertoire shows around 37,000 distinct CDR3 sequences, more than 30% found once; its top ten account for 5.8%. Time point: late sampling 161 to 241 days after vaccination in a few convalescent patients. The CDR3 spans 14 residues. Trimming pared 5 bases from V and 0 bases from J, leaving 8 bases between. CDR1 is MNHEY, CDR2 SMNVEV, per germline (reference sequence). The TCR was taken from a human donor who had recovered from COVID-19. Here the sequenced sample was CD4+ T cells from blood, taken about 7 months after SARS-CoV-2 vaccination. V gene TRBV27 combines with J gene TRBJ2-1; the D is unclear. CDR3: CASSPDISYNEQFF. The CDR3 DNA reads TGTGCCAGCAGTCCCGACATCTCCTACAATGAGCAGTTCTTC.